This T cell receptor beta chain is drawn from a study of CD8+CD57+ T cells in acquired aplastic anemia (dated by TCRdb to the late 2010s). For the study in its entirety: On average, sorted CD4+ and CD8+ cells yielded 3.2 ug of extracted DNA, with a range of about 0.18 to 30 ug. An average of roughly 9.8 million reads for CD4+ cells and 11 million to 12 million reads for CD8+ cells was obtained from healthy donor samples.

The study deep-sequenced TCR repertoires of sorted CD4+ and CD8+ blood T cells from severe aplastic anemia patients and healthy subjects. Ficoll-Paque density gradient centrifugation was used to isolate peripheral blood mononuclear cells. Before DNA was extracted, CD4+ and CD8+ T cells were sorted using either FACS or magnetic beads. General conclusions and limits of the study: CD8+ Simpson's diversity did not differ significantly between patients and healthy controls (P=0.060). About 29 CD8+ CDR3 sequences were found to be shared between patients and controls, but these sequences appeared to be highly expressed in patients and within the immunodominant clones of the patients.

Profiling of TCR beta VDJ combinations and CDR3 sequences used genomic DNA as the template. An Illumina HiSeq 2000 was the platform used for TCR repertoire sequencing. Regarding the original processing steps: Repertoire assessment relied on Simpson's diversity index, CDR3 size and DJ length profiles, and TRBV/TRBJ rearrangement plots. The most abundant DNA sequence in the deep sequencing data was taken as the immunodominant clone. CDR3 amino acid sequences were checked for sharing between subjects and were compared against published repertoires and the VDJdb database. Using fastp at Q25 and MiXCR, TCRdb reprocessed the public reads and kept productive beta chains. Entries that share a CDR3 protein sequence are merged under the most common genes and DNA. It is TCRdb's table, rather than the study itself, that gives the V and J calls and clone size. The sample profile shows some 130,000 distinct CDR3 sequences; 40% to 60% of them were found once. The ten largest clones add up to around 2.5% of the sample.

This clonotype appeared many times. Its binding antigen is unknown. Within one base of it there is no much larger clone, and no base qualities were kept. The TCR comes from a human donor in good health, serving as a control. Sequenced material: sorted CD4+, CD8+, or CD8+CD57+ T cells (not recorded which) from PBMCs.

The CDR3 region: CASSYRNSNQPQHF. DNA sequence: TGTGCCAGCAGTTACAGGAATAGCAATCAGCCCCAGCATTTT. This receptor chain uses TRBV12-3 or TRBV12-4 and TRBJ1-5; the D gene is perhaps TRBD1, on 5 matching bases. The CDR3 starts with the cysteine, ends with the phenylalanine, and has 14 residues. The entry retains the CDR3 DNA only, 42 bases that are in frame from base 1. The germline ends are 7 bases apart after V is trimmed by 4 bases and J by 0 bases.